This entry concerns a single T cell receptor (beta chain). Its antigen is currently unknown. The sample comes from a study of blood T cells in healthy people across ages. The germline gives CDR1 MNHNY, CDR2 SVGAGI (reference sequence). The CDR3 loop spans 15 amino acids. Trimming cost V 3 bases and J 5 bases, with 11 bases left between them. Whole-study findings and limits: Nothing was known about donor CMV status, and this possibly confounded expanded clonotype changes.

A second PCR of roughly 7 to 11 cycles used a sample-barcoded 5' primer and a J-beta primer mix. TCRdb fed the 5' RACE reads into MiXCR, producing one record per CDR3 protein. Of roughly 2 million distinct CDR3 sequences listed, 40% to 55% are singletons. The chain has TRBV6-6 and TRBJ1-6, with a weak D call TRBD1 (5 bases). Sequencing was done on a sample of blood. The TCR originated in a woman in her thirties or forties in good health. CDR3 sequence: CASSYPGSHNSPLHF. In DNA form, the CDR3 reads TGTGCCAGCAGTTATCCAGGGAGCCATAATTCACCCCTCCACTTT.